One sample yielded the 29 T cell receptor beta chains listed below, sequenced in a study of CD8 T cells in ankylosing spondylitis. TCRdb redid the calling of the 5' RACE reads with MiXCR, one entry per CDR3 protein. The sample yields about 130,000 distinct CDR3 sequences, about 7.3% seen once. Sequences were obtained from blood, either unsorted or a sorted T cell fraction (not recorded which). The receptors shown here come from a female donor with ankylosing spondylitis or in good health (not recorded which).

This clonotype was seen a few times. The chain is built from TRBV11-2 and TRBJ2-6; 9 bases line up with TRBD1. Trimming took 4 bases from V and 4 from J; bases not matched to a gene: 14. Germline V gene data show CDR1 as SGHAT and CDR2 as FQNNGV. There are 19 residues in the CDR3. The CDR3 sequence is CASSSSGTGSFQGANVLTF. DNA of the CDR3: TGTGCCAGCAGCTCCTCCGGGACAGGGTCCTTCCAGGGGGCCAACGTCCTGACTTTC. Together with reference TRBV11-2 and TRBJ2-6, the CDR3 gives the full variable domain: EAGVAQSPRYKIIEKRQSVAFWCNPISGHATLYWYQQILGQGPKLLIQFQNNGVVDDSQLPKDRFSAERLKGVDSTLKIQPAKLEDSAVYLCASSSSGTGSFQGANVLTFGAGSRLTVL.

Ten or more counts support this clonotype. The chain joins TRBV6-1 to TRBJ2-7, with TRBD2 identical over 8 bases. Germline V gene lookup returns CDR1 MNHNS and CDR2 SASEGT. Trimming took 10 bases from V and 0 from J; bases not matched to a gene: 8. There are 14 residues in the CDR3. CDR3 protein: CATRGGSSSYEQYF. The CDR3 coding sequence is TGTGCCACGCGCGGGGGGTCATCCTCCTACGAGCAGTACTTC.

The CDR3 protein is CASRQGHSYNSPLHF. In DNA form, the CDR3 reads TGTGCCAGCCGACAGGGGCACTCCTATAATTCACCCCTCCACTTT. This chain uses TRBV6-1 with TRBJ1-6, with TRBD1 matching over 8 bases. The CDR3 has 15 amino acids. CDR1 and CDR2 (germline): MNHNS, SASEGT. After removal of 8 bases from V and 0 bases from J, the junction contained 3 bases not matched to a gene.

The table lists this clonotype with many counts. The gene calls are TRBV7-2 and TRBJ2-1; D not resolved. Trimming took off 5 bases at V and 10 bases at J, with 15 bases between the two ends. Germline V gene lookup returns CDR1 SGHTA and CDR2 FQGNSA. CDR3 length equals 13 residues. CDR3: CASSLLLFQEQFF. The CDR3 DNA follows: TGTGCCAGCAGCCTTCTGTTGTTCCAAGAGCAGTTCTTC. The full variable domain, its missing parts supplied by reference TRBV7-2 and TRBJ2-1, is GAGVSQSPSNKVTEKGKDVELRCDPISGHTALYWYRQSLGQGLEFLIYFQGNSAPDKSGLPSDRFSAERTGGSVSTLTIQRTQQEDSAVYLCASSLLLFQEQFFGPGTRLTVL.

Ten or more counts support this clonotype. This chain joins TRBV4-1 and TRBJ2-2; 8 bases agree with TRBD2. The ends lost 4 bases at V and 0 bases at J; junction bases unmatched: 4. Germline loops: CDR1 MGHRA, CDR2 YSYEKL. This CDR3 contains 16 residues. The CDR3 here is CASSRRTSPNTGELFF. The CDR3 nucleotides are TGCGCCAGCAGCCGTAGGACTAGCCCGAACACCGGGGAGCTGTTTTTT.

This clonotype came up a few times. The chain recombines TRBV5-1 with TRBJ2-7; D perhaps matches TRBD1 (6 bases). Trimming pared 5 bases from V and 0 bases from J, leaving 15 bases between. The CDR3 is made up of 15 amino acids. CDR1 is SGHRS, CDR2 YFSETQ, per germline. This chain's CDR3 is CASRVGGLSSYEQYF. The CDR3 DNA sequence: TGCGCCAGCAGGGTTGGGGGCCTGAGCTCCTACGAGCAGTACTTC.

The rearrangement links TRBV27 to TRBJ2-1, with D unresolved. This CDR3 comprises 14 residues. The ends were cut back, 0 bases at V and 4 bases at J, with 7 bases in the middle. CDR1 MNHEY and CDR2 SMNVEV come from the germline V gene (reference sequence). CDR3: CASSLSRVYNEQFF. The CDR3 DNA reads as TGTGCCAGCAGTTTATCTCGGGTTTACAATGAGCAGTTCTTC.

This clonotype was recorded many times. The chain employs TRBV20-1 and TRBJ2-3; 7 bases line up with TRBD2. This CDR3 contains 13 residues. Germline CDR1 reads DFQATT; CDR2 reads SNEGSKA (reference sequence). The V and J ends lost 3 bases and 2 bases, in that order; junction bases with no gene match: 2. The DNA of the CDR3 is TGCAGTGCTAGTCTAGCGGACACAGATACGCAGTATTTT. This encodes CSASLADTDTQYF.

This clonotype was seen many times. V and J are TRBV4-3 and TRBJ1-2; D gene uncertain. Germline V gene lookup returns CDR1 LGHNA and CDR2 YSLEER. V lost 3 bases, J lost 4 bases, and 21 bases lay in between. This CDR3 has 17 residues. CDR3 bases: TGCGCCAGCAGCCACGTCTCCATGTTAGCAACCGGCTATGGCTACACCTTC. The encoded protein is CASSHVSMLATGYGYTF.

In its sample, this clonotype was seen many times. The genes are TRBV28 and TRBJ2-1; the D gene could be TRBD1 or TRBD2 (5 bases each). Germline loops: CDR1 MDHEN, CDR2 SYDVKM. Trimming pared 6 bases from V and 7 bases from J, leaving 22 bases between. This CDR3 comprises 16 residues. CDR3 nucleotides: TGTGCCAGCAGCTTACACAACAACGGGGCCCGTAATGAGCAGTTCTTC. Translation: CASSLHNNGARNEQFF. Full variable domain (remainder filled in from reference TRBV28 and TRBJ2-1): DVKVTQSSRYLVKRTGEKVFLECVQDMDHENMFWYRQDPGLGLRLIYFSYDVKMKEKGDIPEGYSVSREKKERFSLILESASTNQTSMYLCASSLHNNGARNEQFFGPGTRLTVL.

This clonotype was counted ten times or more. This chain connects TRBV5-1 to TRBJ2-1; D is perhaps TRBD2 (6 bases). The CDR3 sequence is 15 residues long. Between the trimmed V and J ends, which lost 0 bases and 3 bases, there was a span of 10 bases. Germline lookup yields CDR1 SGHRS and CDR2 YFSETQ. The CDR3 sequence is CASSLEAGNYNEQFF. The DNA for the CDR3 is TGCGCCAGCAGCTTGGAAGCGGGTAACTACAATGAGCAGTTCTTC.

The chain has TRBV5-1 and TRBJ2-2, with D perhaps given as TRBD1 or TRBD2 (5 bases each). Between the trimmed V and J ends, which lost 3 bases and 1 base, there was a span of 7 bases. Germline V gene lookup returns CDR1 SGHRS and CDR2 YFSETQ. The CDR3 totals 14 residues. The CDR3 region has the DNA TGCGCCAGCAGCTGGGACGGGAACACCGGGGAGCTGTTTTTT. It specifies CASSWDGNTGELFF.

There are many counts of this clonotype. The CDR3: CASSFSPGQGRNQPQHF. Written as DNA, the CDR3 is TGTGCCAGCAGTTTCTCTCCGGGACAGGGGCGCAATCAGCCCCAGCATTTT. The gene calls are TRBV27 and TRBJ1-5, with 10 positions matching TRBD1. There are 17 residues in the CDR3. From germline, CDR1 is MNHEY and CDR2 SMNVEV (reference sequence). V was clipped by 3 bases and J by 2 bases; unmatched bases: 7.

Ten or more counts support this clonotype. This chain joins TRBV7-2 and TRBJ2-1, with D unclear. The CDR3 loop spans 13 amino acids. V was cut by 0 bases and J by 8 bases, with 8 bases left in between. Germline lookup yields CDR1 SGHTA and CDR2 FQGNSA. This CDR3 is CASSLAEGDEQFF. DNA for the CDR3: TGTGCCAGCAGCTTAGCTGAAGGAGATGAGCAGTTCTTC.

This clonotype came up many times. V is TRBV6-5 and J is TRBJ1-4; a weak D match, TRBD1 (6 bases). CDR3 length: 14 residues. The V gene's germline CDR1 is MNHEY and CDR2 SVGAGI. Trimming shortened V by 2 bases and J by 8 bases, and 12 bases separated the two germline ends. The CDR3 spells CASSYGGAREKLFF. The CDR3 bases are TGTGCCAGCAGTTACGGGGGCGCGAGGGAAAAACTGTTTTTT.

This clonotype has at least ten counts. CDR3 in amino acids: CASSPGGQGNGYTF. CDR3 DNA sequence: TGTGCCAGCTCACCAGGAGGACAGGGGAACGGCTACACCTTC. The chain combines TRBV18 with TRBJ1-2; 9 bases map to TRBD1. Germline V gene sequence: CDR1 KGHSH, CDR2 LQKENI. The CDR3 consists of 14 residues. The junction had 6 bases not matched to a gene; V was cut back by 2 bases and J by 8 bases.

This clonotype came up a few times. V gene TRBV7-8 combines with J gene TRBJ1-1, with a tentative D call TRBD1 (5 bases). The CDR3 runs 16 residues. V lost 4 bases, J lost 6 bases, and 21 bases lay in between. CDR1 is SGHVS and CDR2 is FQNEAQ in the germline V gene. The CDR3 sequence: CASSSQAQGALAEAFF. The CDR3 DNA sequence: TGTGCCAGCAGCTCCCAGGCCCAGGGTGCGCTCGCTGAAGCTTTCTTT. Full variable domain (outside the CDR3, taken from reference TRBV7-8 and TRBJ1-1): GAGVSQSPRYKVAKRGQDVALRCDPISGHVSLFWYQQALGQGPEFLTYFQNEAQLDKSGLPSDRFFAERPEGSVSTLKIQRTQQEDSAVYLCASSSQAQGALAEAFFGQGTRLTVV.

This clonotype was observed at least ten times. The rearrangement links TRBV20-1 to TRBJ2-1; no clear D gene. Germline values: CDR1 DFQATT, CDR2 SNEGSKA (reference sequence). V was cut by 4 bases and J by 4 bases, with 11 bases left in between. CDR3 length: 13 residues. The chain's CDR3 is CSAMGLEYNEQFF. As DNA, the CDR3 is TGCAGTGCTATGGGCCTAGAGTACAATGAGCAGTTCTTC.

This chain links TRBV7-9 with TRBJ2-1, with D perhaps TRBD1 or TRBD2 (6 bases each). Deletions cut 7 bases from V and 15 bases from J, with 19 bases between. This CDR3 is built from 12 residues. CDR1 and CDR2 (germline): SEHNR, FQNEAQ (reference sequence). In nucleotides, the CDR3 is TGTGCCAGCAACGTAGAAGGGGGGCGGGGGTTCTTC. Translation: CASNVEGGRGFF.

In this sample, this clonotype turned up a few times. The J gene is TRBJ1-5, the V gene TRBV12-3 or TRBV12-4; 7 nucleotides align to TRBD1. V trimming: 5 bases; J trimming: 3 bases; junction bases outside the gene matches: 7. This CDR3 has 15 residues. CDR3 amino acids: CASSRDSLNNQPQHF. The CDR3 DNA follows: TGTGCCAGCAGTAGGGACAGCCTAAACAATCAGCCCCAGCATTTT.

This clonotype has a count of ten or more. The chain links TRBV20-1 to TRBJ1-4, with a weak D call TRBD1 (6 bases). The CDR3 length is 14 residues. The V gene lost 1 base and the J gene lost 8 bases, with 14 bases spanning the gap. Germline CDR1 and CDR2: DFQATT and SNEGSKA (reference sequence). The CDR3 DNA reads as TGCAGTGCTAGAGGGGCTGGGGGCCGGGAAAAACTGTTTTTT. It translates to CSARGAGGREKLFF.

This clonotype was seen repeatedly, ten times or more. The genes are TRBV7-2 and TRBJ1-1; 8 positions agree with TRBD1. Unmatched junction bases numbered 11, after V lost 4 bases and J lost 1 base. The CDR3 loop spans 17 amino acids. The germline gives CDR1 SGHTA, CDR2 FQGNSA. The chain's CDR3 is CASSSYRGFSRNTEAFF. The CDR3 DNA follows: TGTGCCAGCAGCTCCTACAGGGGGTTCTCTAGGAACACTGAAGCTTTCTTT.

Regarding this clonotype: This may stem from a read error, because a much larger clone lies one nucleotide away. The gene calls are TRBV7-2 and TRBJ1-1; D uncertain. V gave up 5 bases and J gave up 1 base, with 8 bases separating them. The CDR3 covers 13 residues. The V gene's germline CDR1 is SGHTA and CDR2 FQGNSA. Here the CDR3 reads CASSTAANTEAFF. For the CDR3, the DNA is TGTGCCAGCAGCACGGCAGCGAACACTGAAGCTTTCTTT.

This clonotype was counted at least ten times. As DNA, the CDR3 is TGTGCCAGCAGCGTACTTGACAGGCTCGGAAACACCATATATTTT. It specifies CASSVLDRLGNTIYF. The V gene is TRBV9, the J gene TRBJ1-3; D possibly corresponds to TRBD1 (6 bases). V was cut by 1 base and J by 4 bases, with 12 bases left in between. Germline loops: CDR1 SGDLS, CDR2 YYNGEE. The CDR3 spans 15 residues. Variable domain in full (rest from reference TRBV9 and TRBJ1-3): DSGVTQTPKHLITATGQRVTLRCSPRSGDLSVYWYQQSLDQGLQFLIQYYNGEERAKGNILERFSAQQFPDLHSELNLSSLELGDSALYFCASSVLDRLGNTIYFGEGSWLTVV.

This clonotype was counted many times. The chain uses TRBV27 and TRBJ1-6, with 7 bases matching TRBD1. The CDR3 consists of 16 residues. The ends lost 1 base at V and 3 bases at J; junction bases unmatched: 3. Germline V gene sequence: CDR1 MNHEY, CDR2 SMNVEV (reference sequence). CDR3 region: CASSLLPGGYNSPLHF. CDR3 nucleotides: TGTGCCAGCAGTTTATTGCCAGGGGGCTATAATTCACCCCTCCACTTT.

This clonotype was recorded at least ten times. This chain connects TRBV20-1 to TRBJ2-1, with TRBD2 identical over 11 bases. Losses at the gene ends were 4 bases for V and 0 bases for J; bases not matched to a gene: 2. Per the germline V gene, CDR1 is DFQATT and CDR2 is SNEGSKA (reference sequence). CDR3 length equals 15 residues. The CDR3 nucleotides read TGCAGTGCTACTAGCGGGGGGATCTCCTACAATGAGCAGTTCTTC. The encoded protein is CSATSGGISYNEQFF.

This clonotype has ten or more counts. This sequence joins TRBV5-1 and TRBJ2-7; a weak D match, TRBD2 (6 bases). Germline CDR1 is SGHRS and CDR2 is YFSETQ. The length of the CDR3 is 14 residues. Trimming pared 4 bases from V and 8 bases from J, leaving 19 bases between. This CDR3 reads CASSQRDSRSKQYF. In DNA, the CDR3 is TGCGCCAGCAGCCAACGGGACTCTCGCTCCAAGCAGTACTTC.

This clonotype was counted ten times or more. The rearrangement joins TRBV12-3 or TRBV12-4 to TRBJ2-7, with D hard to call. V lost 3 bases to trimming and J lost 2 bases, with 11 bases between them. The CDR3 loop spans 14 amino acids. CDR3 loop: CASSFSPGPYEQYF. CDR3 sequence (DNA): TGTGCCAGCAGTTTTTCTCCGGGTCCCTACGAGCAGTACTTC.

This clonotype was seen ten or more times. The J gene is TRBJ2-5, the V gene TRBV30; no reliable D call. CDR1 GTSNPN and CDR2 SVGIG come from the germline V gene (reference sequence). With 3 bases removed from V and 6 bases from J, the gap between germline ends came to 8 bases. The CDR3 is 11 residues long. The chain's CDR3 is CAWSSGQTQYF. CDR3 coding DNA: TGTGCCTGGAGCTCCGGCCAGACCCAGTACTTC.